This TCR beta chain was observed in a study of cytomegalovirus exposure and HLA in healthy donors. Notes on the study in general: Sequencing depth across donors, presence/absence analyses assumed, was roughly uniform. The authors reported that TCR beta sequences could predict HLA-A and HLA-B alleles. These predictions were accurate for most subjects in the first cohort.

The PCR contained 60 Vbeta and 13 Jbeta primers. Here immunoSEQ multiplex PCR was the method, and the copy in TCRdb shows in-frame clones only, minus some. The sample lists fewer than 250,000 clones; approximately 80% were seen once. Donors were ostensibly healthy at sampling, although undocumented immune exposures were probable. Concerning this clone: Its target is not known.

CDR3 length: 15 residues. Trimming at V came to 1 base and at J to 5 bases, leaving 2 bases not matched to a gene. Looked up from germline, CDR1 is LGHNA and CDR2 is YSLEER. J is TRBJ2-5 and V is TRBV4-3; 12 bases map to TRBD2. The receptor was isolated from a woman in her twenties or thirties in good health and CMV-seropositive. Sample: PBMCs. CDR3: CASSQGTSGTETQYF. CDR3 nucleotide sequence: TGCGCCAGCAGCCAAGGGACTAGCGGGACGGAGACCCAGTACTTC.